This entry concerns a single T cell receptor (beta chain). This sample was included in a study of quantifying T cell responses using KT2 cells. Across the whole study: Reverse transcription used primers in the TCR alpha and beta constant regions. A predetermined fluorescence threshold ended the second PCR, run as a qPCR.

The sample is PBMC spiked with counted cells of clone KT2. A single-stranded UMI oligo with SP2 sequence was ligated to cDNA 3' ends. First-round PCR used roughly 4 cycles and beta primers RC1.1 and RC1.2 covering TRBC1 and TRBC2. TCRdb passed the UMI-ligation and nested PCR reads through MiXCR, listing each CDR3 protein once. The sample records approximately 60,000 distinct CDR3 sequences, 10% to 15% being singletons. Germline CDR1 DFQATT, CDR2 SNEGSKA (reference sequence). The CDR3 is made up of 11 amino acids. Between the trimmed V and J ends, which lost 0 bases and 4 bases, there was a span of 4 bases.

The source material was PBMCs spiked with cells of the T cell clone KT2. The chain uses TRBV20-1 and TRBJ2-7; D gene unclear. The sequence was collected from a human donor. The DNA of the CDR3 is TGCAGTGCTAGAGAGACATACGAGCAGTACTTC. This sequence encodes CSARETYEQYF.